This TCR beta chain was captured in a study of technical replicates of blood from several donors. Here immunoSEQ multiplex PCR was the method, and the copy in TCRdb shows in-frame clones only, minus some. The data show tens of thousands of clones, with more than 95% seen just once and over 0.15% held by the top ten. V was pared by 0 bases and J by 2 bases, with 8 bases between. The CDR3 length is 14 residues. Per germline, CDR1 MGHRA and CDR2 YSYEKL. The rearrangement links TRBV4-1 to TRBJ2-7; D is perhaps TRBD2 (6 bases). Sequencing input: T cells isolated from PBMCs. The TCR sequence derives from a human donor in good health. The CDR3 DNA is TGCGCCAGCAGCCAAGATTGGGGGGCCTACGAGCAGTACTTC. Protein sequence: CASSQDWGAYEQYF.